This note documents a single TCR beta chain sequence. Antigen specificity is unknown. Isolated RNA was reverse transcribed in full, so expressed TCRB transcripts were sequenced. Method: immunoSEQ multiplex PCR; TCRdb's copy keeps in-frame clones and lacks some. The sample yields 130,000 or so clones, approximately 15% seen once. Sorting gave populations that all exceeded 98% purity. Trimming pared 6 bases from V and 1 base from J, leaving 13 bases between. Germline V lookup: CDR1 SQVTM, CDR2 ANQGSEA. CDR3 length: 14 amino acids. The source of the sample is a study of beta chain features in type 1 diabetes. Study-wide results and caveats: In the patient group, naive, central memory and Treg TCRB repertoires seemed more alike than in the healthy donor group. Researchers report that Type 1 diabetes patients had moderately but significantly shorter TCRB CDR3s across all four CD4+ subsets. Insertions at VDJ junctions were less frequent in type 1 diabetes patients. These patients also deleted more nucleotides at the same junctions.

Sample: central memory CD4+ T cells from blood. The source of this sequence is a man younger than 35 with type 1 diabetes. The chain links TRBV29-1 to TRBJ2-1, with a weak D call TRBD2 (5 bases). DNA of the CDR3: TGCAGCGTCCTTCGGGGTACGTCCTACAATGAGCAGTTCTTC. Its translation is CSVLRGTSYNEQFF.